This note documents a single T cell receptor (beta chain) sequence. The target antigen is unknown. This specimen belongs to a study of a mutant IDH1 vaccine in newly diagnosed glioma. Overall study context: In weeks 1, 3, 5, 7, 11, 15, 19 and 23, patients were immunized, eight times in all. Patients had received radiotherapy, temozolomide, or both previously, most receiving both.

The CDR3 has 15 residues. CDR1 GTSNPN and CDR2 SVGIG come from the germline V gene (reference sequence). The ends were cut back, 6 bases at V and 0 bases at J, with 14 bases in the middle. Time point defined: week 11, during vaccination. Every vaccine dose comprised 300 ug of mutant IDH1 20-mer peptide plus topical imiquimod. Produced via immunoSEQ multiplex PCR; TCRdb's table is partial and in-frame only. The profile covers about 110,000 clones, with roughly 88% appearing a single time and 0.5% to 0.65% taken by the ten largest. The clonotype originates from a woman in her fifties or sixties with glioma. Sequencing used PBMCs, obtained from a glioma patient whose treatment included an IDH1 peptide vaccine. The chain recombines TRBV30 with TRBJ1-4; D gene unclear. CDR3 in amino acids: CACPSVPSTNEKLFF. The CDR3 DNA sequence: TGTGCCTGTCCGTCAGTTCCCTCAACTAATGAAAAACTGTTTTTT. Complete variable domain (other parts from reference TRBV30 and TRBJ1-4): SQTIHQWPATLVQPVGSPLSLECTVEGTSNPNLYWYRQAAGRGLQLLFYSVGIGQISSEVPQNLSASRPQDRQFILSSKKLLLSDSGFYLCACPSVPSTNEKLFFGSGTQLSVL.